What follows is one TCR beta chain and its context. Its cognate antigen has yet to be identified. No base qualities exist here, and no much larger clone lies one base off it. After removal of 4 bases from V and 4 bases from J, the junction retains 6 bases not matched to a gene. The CDR3, from cysteine to phenylalanine, totals 15 residues. The retained sequence is limited to the CDR3, 45 bases, with the frame set at the first base. The germline V gene gives CDR1 as SNHLY and CDR2 as FYNNEI. This sample was included in a study of T cell repertoires in cytomegalovirus infection (dated by TCRdb to between 2018 and 2021). Broadly, across the study: The HLA type of each donor mattered for the analysis, because public TCR beta signatures pointed to carriage of CMV infection along with the matching HLA type. The research as a whole found: The ex vivo response was dominated by HLA-C-restricted CMV-specific TCR beta clonotypes, which also provided the single most frequent clonotype in two of eight donors. Carriers of CMV infection plus the relevant HLA type were discriminated by the cumulative frequency of public TCR beta family members in the study cohort and in an independent roughly 350-donor cohort.

Sequencing took place on an Illumina HiSeq 1500. The public sequencing data were trimmed at Q25 with fastp and processed into clonotypes with MiXCR by TCRdb, which kept only in-frame beta chains. Rows are combined by CDR3 protein, so each entry shows the most common genes and DNA. A total of some 400,000 distinct CDR3 sequences appear in this sample, approximately 30% of them only once. The ten largest make up around 15% of the sample. This clonotype was obtained from a human donor in good health (CMV status not recorded). Some clones in this sample may be carry-over from other donors' samples. The chain is assembled from TRBV2 and TRBJ2-3; 9 nucleotides in the junction match TRBD2. The sequencing input was PBMCs. The CDR3 amino acid sequence is: CASSAYSGGSDTQYF. The DNA is as follows: TGTGCCAGCAGTGCGTATAGCGGGGGCTCAGATACGCAGTATTTT.